The T cell receptor beta chain under discussion was sequenced for a study of T cells in Graves' hyperthyroidism and ophthalmopathy. About the study: Any treatment followed the collection of peripheral blood at initial diagnosis.

About 10 ml of fresh peripheral blood supplied the PBMCs. Amplification of TCR beta CDR3 regions used RNA as the template. Initially, a first-round RT-PCR of the TCR CDR3 employed the HTBI primer set. TCRdb recomputed calls from the multiplex PCR reads with MiXCR, one row per CDR3 protein. Among about 360,000 distinct CDR3 sequences, 25% were seen once, and the ten largest hold around 70%. The J segment lost 3 bases and the V segment lost 5 bases, leaving 4 bases of the junction unmatched. Germline lookup yields CDR1 LNHDA and CDR2 SQIVND (reference sequence). This CDR3 region has 14 residues. The chain has TRBV19 and TRBJ2-5; TRBD1 matches 9 bases. This clonotype was sampled from a man aged 50 to 59 with Graves' hyperthyroidism. What was sequenced was blood. The CDR3 DNA reads as TGTGCCAGTAGTGTCGGACAGGGGAAAGAGACCCAGTACTTC. Its translation: CASSVGQGKETQYF.